One and the same sample provided the 18 T cell receptor beta chains below, sequenced in a study of T cell responses to AZD1222 COVID-19 vaccine. Clones were read by immunoSEQ multiplex PCR, and TCRdb kept only the in-frame ones, dropping some. The sample has about 100,000 clones, around 87% seen once; the top ten hold about 15%. This specimen was peripheral blood, taken on day 0 of AZD1222 vaccination. The receptor source for this set is an adult in good health.

The rearrangement links TRBV29-1 to TRBJ1-1, with no clear D. CDR3 length: 11 residues. V was cut by 8 bases and J by 3 bases, with 10 bases left in between. CDR1 is SQVTM and CDR2 is ANQGSEA in the germline V gene. CDR3 amino acids: CSHRIYTEAFF. CDR3 in DNA: TGCAGCCACAGAATCTACACTGAAGCTTTCTTT.

This clone came up once. The rearrangement joins TRBV10-3 to TRBJ2-3; 11 positions agree with TRBD2. Germline-derived CDR1 and CDR2 are ENHRY and SYGVKD. The J segment lost 2 bases and the V segment lost 2 bases, leaving 6 bases of the junction unmatched. The CDR3 runs 17 residues. The CDR3 bases are TGTGCCATCAGTGAGAAGTCTAGCGGGGGGTACACAGATACGCAGTATTTT. It encodes CAISEKSSGGYTDTQYF.

This chain joins TRBV7-7 and TRBJ2-7; D is perhaps TRBD1 (6 bases). This CDR3 has 13 residues. Trimming took off 4 bases at V and 3 bases at J, with 10 bases between the two ends. Germline CDR1 SSHAT, CDR2 FNYEAQ (reference sequence). This chain's CDR3 is CASSSQQGYEQYF. CDR3 nucleotides: TGTGCCAGCAGCTCTCAACAGGGCTACGAGCAGTACTTC. Full variable domain (missing parts from reference TRBV7-7 and TRBJ2-7): GAGVSQSPRYKVTKRGQDVTLRCDPISSHATLYWYQQALGQGPEFLTYFNYEAQPDKSGLPSDRFSAERPEGSISTLTIQRTEQRDSAMYRCASSSQQGYEQYFGPGTRLTVT.

The chain joins TRBV6-6 to TRBJ2-3, with no clear D. Germline V gives CDR1 MNHNY, CDR2 SVGAGI (reference sequence). The CDR3 has 14 residues. Between the trimmed V and J ends, which lost 2 bases and 1 base, there was a span of 7 bases. The CDR3 nucleotides are TGTGCCAGCAGTTACGGTGCGGGCACAGATACGCAGTATTTT. The encoded protein is CASSYGAGTDTQYF.

The rearrangement uses TRBV24-1 and TRBJ1-5; 7 bases line up with TRBD1. V was pared by 3 bases and J by 3 bases, with 1 base of the junction left unmatched. CDR3 length: 14 residues. In germline, CDR1 is KGHDR, CDR2 SFDVKD. CDR3 nucleotides: TGTGCCACCAGTGATGGGACAGTCAATCAGCCCCAGCATTTT. Encoded protein: CATSDGTVNQPQHF.

This clone was picked up a small number of times. The chain carries TRBV7-9 and TRBJ2-1; tentative D call: TRBD2 (5 bases). With 1 base removed from V and 3 bases from J, the gap between germline ends came to 10 bases. CDR3 size: 15 residues. CDR1 and CDR2 from the germline V gene are SEHNR and FQNEAQ (reference sequence). The CDR3: CASSLGTGNYNEQFF. In DNA form, the CDR3 reads TGTGCCAGCAGCTTAGGTACGGGAAACTACAATGAGCAGTTCTTC.

The V gene is TRBV5-1, the J gene TRBJ2-2, with 7 positions matching TRBD1. CDR1 and CDR2 (germline): SGHRS, YFSETQ. V gave up 3 bases and J gave up 4 bases; unmatched junction bases: 18. The CDR3 consists of 19 residues. This CDR3 reads CASSSSSTTGSPGTGELFF. The CDR3 DNA reads TGCGCCAGCAGCTCCTCCTCCACGACAGGGTCCCCTGGCACCGGGGAGCTGTTTTTT.

This clone was picked up one time. The chain is built from TRBV29-1 and TRBJ1-5, with 10 bases matching TRBD1. V lost 4 bases, J lost 8 bases, and 5 bases stayed unmatched. The CDR3 contains 13 residues. Germline V gene sequence: CDR1 SQVTM, CDR2 ANQGSEA. This chain's CDR3 is CSVVDRGQEPQHF. For the CDR3, the DNA is TGCAGCGTTGTCGACAGGGGGCAAGAGCCCCAGCATTTT.

This clone was observed once. V is TRBV20-1 and J is TRBJ2-3; tentatively, D is TRBD2 (5 bases). Germline CDR1 is DFQATT and CDR2 is SNEGSKA (reference sequence). V lost 4 bases to trimming and J lost 10 bases, with 12 bases between them. This CDR3 has 11 residues. For the CDR3, the DNA is TGCAGTGCTAACCGGGATCGCGCGCAGTATTTT. Translated: CSANRDRAQYF.

This chain links TRBV7-2 with TRBJ2-1; the D is unclear. With 3 bases removed from V and 5 bases from J, the gap between germline ends came to 8 bases. CDR3 length equals 13 residues. CDR1 is SGHTA and CDR2 is FQGNSA in the germline V gene. CDR3 sequence reads: CASSFRSDNEQFF. CDR3 DNA: TGTGCCAGCAGCTTCAGATCGGACAATGAGCAGTTCTTC.

The chain uses TRBV9 and TRBJ2-4; 11 positions match TRBD2. With 0 bases clipped from V and 1 base from J, the junction kept 3 bases outside the gene matches. The CDR3 consists of 17 residues. Germline V gene data show CDR1 as SGDLS and CDR2 as YYNGEE. The DNA of the CDR3 is TGTGCCAGCAGCGTAGTACTAGCGGGGGAGGCCAAAAACATTCAGTACTTC. This codes for CASSVVLAGEAKNIQYF.

The rearrangement uses TRBV10-1 and TRBJ2-5, with D possibly TRBD2 on 6 matching bases. V gave up 4 bases and J gave up 5 bases, with 8 bases separating them. The CDR3 has 12 amino acids. CDR1 WNHNN and CDR2 SYGVQD come from the germline V gene (reference sequence). CDR3: CASSAGGETQYF. The CDR3 bases are TGCGCCAGCAGTGCCGGGGGTGAGACCCAGTACTTC.

This clone was counted between two and nine times. V gene TRBV10-3 combines with J gene TRBJ2-1, with TRBD2 as a possible D gene (5 bases). Germline values: CDR1 ENHRY, CDR2 SYGVKD. This CDR3 region has 16 residues. Trimming cost V 0 bases and J 1 base, with 10 bases left between them. Here the CDR3 reads CAISESMAGSYNEQFF. CDR3 nucleotides: TGTGCCATCAGTGAGTCGATGGCGGGTTCCTACAATGAGCAGTTCTTC.

V gene TRBV7-6 combines with J gene TRBJ1-1, with TRBD1 matching 11 bases. J lost 14 bases, V lost 5 bases, and 16 bases had no gene match. The CDR3 runs 15 residues. CDR1 and CDR2 from the germline V gene are SGHVS and FNYEAQ. The CDR3 sequence is CASSPGQGAREDAFF. CDR3 nucleotide sequence: TGTGCCAGCAGCCCAGGACAGGGGGCTCGCGAAGATGCGTTCTTT.

This chain uses TRBV7-3 with TRBJ2-3; D gene ambiguous. Germline CDR1 is SGHTA and CDR2 is FQGTGA. The CDR3 runs to 15 residues. Trimming removed 3 bases at V and 2 bases at J, with 12 bases between. The CDR3 spells CASSFGPRPTDTQYF. The CDR3 region has the DNA TGTGCCAGCAGCTTCGGCCCTCGACCCACAGATACGCAGTATTTT.

The rearrangement uses TRBV29-1 and TRBJ2-7, with D tentatively TRBD2 (6 bases). The CDR3 contains 14 residues. Germline V gives CDR1 SQVTM, CDR2 ANQGSEA. Trimming removed 4 bases from V and 7 bases from J, with 20 bases in between. The CDR3 coding sequence is TGCAGCGTTGGTGTACCACCCGGAGGGCTGGAGCAGTACTTC. It codes for CSVGVPPGGLEQYF.

The CDR3 protein is CASSVGTREGTQYF. The CDR3 DNA reads TGTGCCAGCAGCGTGGGGACTCGAGAGGGGACCCAGTACTTC. The chain is built from TRBV9 and TRBJ2-5; tentatively, D is TRBD2 (6 bases). Trimming removed 2 bases at V and 7 bases at J, with 15 bases between. CDR1 SGDLS and CDR2 YYNGEE come from the germline V gene. This CDR3 has 14 residues.

The CDR3 coding sequence is TGTGCCAGCAGTAACAGGGGTAACACTGAAGCTTTCTTT. Encoded protein: CASSNRGNTEAFF. The rearrangement links TRBV25-1 to TRBJ1-1, with 7 bases lining up with TRBD1. Germline CDR1 and CDR2: MGHDK and SYGVNS. The V gene end was trimmed by 5 bases and the J gene end by 2 bases; junction bases not matched to a gene: 2. This CDR3 spans 13 amino acids.